This T cell receptor beta chain originates from a study of T cell responses to AZD1222 COVID-19 vaccine. Produced via immunoSEQ multiplex PCR; TCRdb's table is partial and in-frame only. The data hold 110,000 or so clones, with around 90% observed a single time. A word on this clone: Its antigen is unidentified.

From germline, CDR1 is LGHDT and CDR2 YNNKEL (reference sequence). The CDR3 contains 12 residues. Deletions cut 8 bases from V and 0 bases from J, with 8 bases between. Whole-study findings and limits: Vaccine-related CD4 TCRs covered spike, predominating at 160-218 and 743-854. After the peak T cell response, and only then, were repertoires sampled. Donors were mostly white British, more females; clonal diversity possibly underestimated. AZD1222 recipients seropositive at baseline numbered only 5 or 6.

The sample here was peripheral blood, taken on day 0 of MenACWY control vaccination. The genes are TRBV3-1 (or the pseudogene TRBV3-2) and TRBJ2-7; D is undetermined. The receptor comes from an adult in good health. CDR3 sequence reads: CASARGSYEQYF. The DNA for the CDR3 is TGTGCCAGCGCCCGTGGCTCCTACGAGCAGTACTTC.